Given below is one T cell receptor (beta chain) in context. There is no known antigen for this receptor. No much larger clonotype is one base removed from it; base qualities were not supplied. The data originate from a study of blood T cells in healthy people across ages (dated by TCRdb to the mid-2010s). For the wider study: Template switching captured roughly one uniquely barcoded TCR beta cDNA molecule per two T cells in model experiments. The study measured age-related changes in TCR beta repertoire diversity using deep sequencing normalized with unique cDNA molecular identifiers. The donors were split into four age groups: young (average 16 years), middle-aged (around 37), aged (more than 55) and long-lived (roughly 80). To avoid experimental bias, donors of different ages were randomly spread across the sequencing lanes. For two donors (one aged 18 to 29 and one aged 80 or older), the study analyzed two additional independent replicas of 1 million unique cDNA reads from the same blood draw. The investigation overall reported the following: Because donor CMV infection status was unknown, age-related changes in expanded clonotypes were potentially confounded. As age increased, observed TCR beta diversity per million T cells dropped in a roughly linear way, and a significant reduction was already evident by age 40. Observed TCR beta diversity correlated strongly with the percentage of naive T cells measured by flow cytometry. Estimates of total diversity based on one million sequenced T cells were regarded as lower bounds and as underestimates. Compared with the aged group, the long-lived group had more naive CD4+ T cells, fewer expanded clones and increased TCR diversity, suggesting age selection. Since profiling was done on bulk unsorted PBMCs, naive and antigen-experienced compartments could not be conclusively compared.

Looking up the germline V gene (reference sequence) yields CDR1 DFQATT and CDR2 SNEGSKA. Inclusive of the bounding cysteine and phenylalanine, the CDR3 is 13 residues long. Only the CDR3 DNA stays, 39 bases, in frame from base 1. Trimming takes 3 bases from V and 9 bases from J, and the germline ends sit 17 bases apart. Donors were 39 systemically healthy Caucasian individuals from Russia aged roughly 6 to 100 years. Roughly 11 milliliters of peripheral blood were drawn from each donor into EDTA-treated Vacutainer tubes. Ficoll-Paque density-gradient centrifugation was used to isolate PBMCs, with at least 7 million per sample. Trizol reagent was used to extract total RNA from the PBMCs, yielding at least 6 micrograms per sample. Naive CD45RAhigh/CD27high T cell percentages were measured by flow cytometry on a PBMC aliquot from every donor. Libraries were constructed by 5' RACE. TCRdb records Illumina HiSeq 2500 as the sequencer. A second about 7 to 11 cycle PCR used a sample-barcoded 5' primer and a J-beta primer mix. Each TCR beta cDNA molecule received a unique molecular identifier from a template-switch 5' adaptor carrying 12 random nucleotides. Each sample yielded at least 3 million CDR3-containing paired-end reads. All of the RNA was converted into first-strand cDNA using the Mint cDNA synthesis kit, with a TRBC-specific oligonucleotide serving as the primer. Following uracil-DNA glycosylase treatment, all cDNA underwent a first 18-cycle PCR with the universal primers M1SS and BC2_uni_R. In the original analysis: Each sample was normalized by randomly selecting 1 million high-quality reads, each carrying a distinct molecular identifier. Reads with shared molecular identifiers were discarded instead of being binned into consensus sequences. MiTCR, with a Q25 quality threshold and the strictest error-elimination algorithm, was used for CDR3 identification, clonotype clustering and error correction. A nonparametric unseen species model using Euler transformation provided a lower-bound estimate of total TCR beta diversity. Using fastp trimming at Q25 and MiXCR clonotype assembly, TCRdb reanalyzed the public sequencing data and kept in-frame beta chains. Rows merge per CDR3 protein into single entries with the most common DNA and genes. The V and J calls shown here were made by TCRdb, not taken from the authors' results. The sample records around 780,000 distinct CDR3 sequences, approximately 60% of which are singletons. The ten largest make up 20% to 30% of the sample.

The clonotype comes from a man aged 40-49 years in good health. The rearrangement joined TRBV20-1 to TRBJ2-5, with a weak D call of TRBD1 (7 bases match). The sample taken for sequencing was blood. The sequenced DNA: TGCAGTGCTAGTCACAGCCAGGGGGGCTCCCAGTACTTC. This is translated as CSASHSQGGSQYF.